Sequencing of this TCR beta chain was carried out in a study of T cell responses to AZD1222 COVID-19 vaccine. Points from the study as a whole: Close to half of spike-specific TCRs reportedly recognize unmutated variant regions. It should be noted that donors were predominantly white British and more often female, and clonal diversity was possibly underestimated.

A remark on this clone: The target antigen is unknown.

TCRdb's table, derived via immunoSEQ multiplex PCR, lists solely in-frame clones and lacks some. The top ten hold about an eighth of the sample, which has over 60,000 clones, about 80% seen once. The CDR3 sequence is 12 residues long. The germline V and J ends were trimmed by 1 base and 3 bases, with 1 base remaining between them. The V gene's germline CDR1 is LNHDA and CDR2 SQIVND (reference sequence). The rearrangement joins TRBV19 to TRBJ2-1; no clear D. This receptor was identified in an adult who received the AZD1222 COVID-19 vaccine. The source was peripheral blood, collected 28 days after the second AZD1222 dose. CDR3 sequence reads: CASSIVYNEQFF. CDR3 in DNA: TGTGCCAGTAGTATAGTCTACAATGAGCAGTTCTTC.